Sequencing of this T cell receptor beta chain was carried out in a study of post-analysis software for immune sequencing data. As for the study in general: Both relapsing-remitting and secondary progressive multiple sclerosis featured among the disease courses, as did progressive-relapsing multiple sclerosis.

cDNA libraries of TCR beta carried unique molecular identifiers. The authors obtained about 520,000 cDNA molecules from around 0.96 to 9.9 million T cells. TCRdb analysed the PCR reads with MiXCR anew, one entry per CDR3 protein. The sample yields about half a million distinct CDR3 sequences, around 40% seen once. The origin of this receptor is a girl aged 10 to 17 with multiple sclerosis. Source material: blood.

CDR3 sequence: CSARDRGLGTDTQYF. The CDR3 DNA sequence: TGCAGTGCTAGAGATAGGGGACTAGGCACAGATACGCAGTATTTT. The rearrangement joins TRBV20-1 to TRBJ2-3; the match to TRBD2 covers 8 bases. This CDR3 comprises 15 residues. The germline gives CDR1 DFQATT, CDR2 SNEGSKA (reference sequence). J gave up 1 base and V 0 bases, and 3 bases lay outside the gene matches.